This T cell receptor (beta chain) was recorded in a study of T cell repertoires in cytomegalovirus infection. The study, taken as a whole, reports: The response measured ex vivo was dominated by TCR beta clonotypes (HLA-C-restricted and CMV-specific).

Trimming at V came to 4 bases and at J to 1 base, leaving 7 bases not matched to a gene. CDR1 and CDR2 (germline): MNHEY, SVGEGT. The CDR3 consists of 16 residues. This clonotype occurred a few times. Its antigen is still unknown. Using its own MiXCR run on the reads, TCRdb lists one record per CDR3 protein. The sample has approximately 300,000 distinct CDR3 sequences, just under 25% seen once. This specimen was cultured PBMCs, taken from culture after CMV antigen stimulation. This sequence was found in a human donor in good health (CMV status not recorded). Some clones in this sample may be carry-over from other donors' samples. The J gene is TRBJ2-7, the V gene TRBV6-2 or TRBV6-3, with 10 bases lining up with TRBD2. In DNA form, the CDR3 reads TGTGCCAGCAGTTCCAACCTAGCGGGAGTGTCCTACGAGCAGTACTTC. Protein sequence: CASSSNLAGVSYEQYF.